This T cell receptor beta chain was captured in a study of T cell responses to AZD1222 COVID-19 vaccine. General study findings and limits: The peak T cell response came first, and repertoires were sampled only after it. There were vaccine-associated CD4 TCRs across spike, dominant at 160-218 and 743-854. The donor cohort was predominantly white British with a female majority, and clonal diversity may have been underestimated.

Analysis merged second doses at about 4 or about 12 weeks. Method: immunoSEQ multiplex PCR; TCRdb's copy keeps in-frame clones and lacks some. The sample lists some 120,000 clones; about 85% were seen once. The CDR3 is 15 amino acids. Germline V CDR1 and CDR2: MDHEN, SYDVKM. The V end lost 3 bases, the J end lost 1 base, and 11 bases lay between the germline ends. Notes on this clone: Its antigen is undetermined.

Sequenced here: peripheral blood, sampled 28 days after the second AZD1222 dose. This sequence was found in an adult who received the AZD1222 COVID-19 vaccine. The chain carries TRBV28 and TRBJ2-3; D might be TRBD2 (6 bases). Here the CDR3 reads CASSFRTTRTDTQYF. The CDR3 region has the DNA TGTGCCAGCAGTTTCCGGACTACCCGCACAGATACGCAGTATTTT.